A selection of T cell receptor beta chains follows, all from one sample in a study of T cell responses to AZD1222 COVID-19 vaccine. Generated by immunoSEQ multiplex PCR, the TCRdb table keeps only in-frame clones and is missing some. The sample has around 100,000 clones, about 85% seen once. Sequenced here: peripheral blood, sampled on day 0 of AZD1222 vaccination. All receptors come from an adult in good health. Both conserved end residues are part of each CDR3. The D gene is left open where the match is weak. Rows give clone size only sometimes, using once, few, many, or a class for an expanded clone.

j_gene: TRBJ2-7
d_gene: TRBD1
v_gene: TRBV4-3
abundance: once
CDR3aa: CASSTGQGDEQYF

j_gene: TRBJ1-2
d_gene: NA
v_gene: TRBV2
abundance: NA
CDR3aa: CASSEQGENYGYTF

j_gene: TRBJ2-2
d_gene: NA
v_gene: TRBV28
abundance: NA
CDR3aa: CASSLTNTGELFF

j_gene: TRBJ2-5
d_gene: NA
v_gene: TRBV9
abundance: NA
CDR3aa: CASSVALSQETQYF

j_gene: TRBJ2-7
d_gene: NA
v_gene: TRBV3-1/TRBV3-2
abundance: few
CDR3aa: CASSPPGQSYEQYF

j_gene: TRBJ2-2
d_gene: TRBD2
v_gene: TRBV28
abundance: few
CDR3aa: CASSPLAGGPNTGELFF

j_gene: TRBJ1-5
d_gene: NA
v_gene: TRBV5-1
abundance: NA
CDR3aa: CANPGGAGQPQHF

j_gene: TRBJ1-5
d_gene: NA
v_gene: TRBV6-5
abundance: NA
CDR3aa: CASTWDSNQPQHF

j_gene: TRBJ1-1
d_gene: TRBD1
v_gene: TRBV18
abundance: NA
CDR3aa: CASSPLQGADTEAFF

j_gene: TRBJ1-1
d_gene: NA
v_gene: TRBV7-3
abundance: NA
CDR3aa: CASSLHLNTEAFF

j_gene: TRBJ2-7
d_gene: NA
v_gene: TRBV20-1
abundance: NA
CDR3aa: CSATVLDEQYF

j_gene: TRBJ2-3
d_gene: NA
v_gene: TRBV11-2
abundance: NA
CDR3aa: CASSLVPTDTQYF

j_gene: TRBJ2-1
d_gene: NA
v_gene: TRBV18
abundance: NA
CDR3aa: CASSPSPGYNEQFF

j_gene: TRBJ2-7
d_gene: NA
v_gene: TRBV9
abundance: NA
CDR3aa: CASSVGGDSYEQYF

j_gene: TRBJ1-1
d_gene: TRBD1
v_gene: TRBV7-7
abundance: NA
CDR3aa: CASSPWTGGGTEAFF

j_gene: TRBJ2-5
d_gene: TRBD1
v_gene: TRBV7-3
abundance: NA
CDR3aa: CASSQGQGIRGETQYF

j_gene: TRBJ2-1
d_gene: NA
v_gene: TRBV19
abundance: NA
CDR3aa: CASSTLAASYNEQFF

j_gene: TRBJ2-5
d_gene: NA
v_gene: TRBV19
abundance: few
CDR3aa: CASSMRRQETQYF

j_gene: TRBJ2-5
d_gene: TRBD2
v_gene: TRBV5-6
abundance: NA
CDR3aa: CASSSTTSGRETQYF

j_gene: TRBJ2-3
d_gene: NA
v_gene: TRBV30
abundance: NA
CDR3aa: CAWSAGVADTQYF

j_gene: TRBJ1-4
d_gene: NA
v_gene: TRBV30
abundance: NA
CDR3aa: CAWTANEKLFF

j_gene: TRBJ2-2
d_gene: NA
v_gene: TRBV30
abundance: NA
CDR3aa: CAWGGRVRSGELFF

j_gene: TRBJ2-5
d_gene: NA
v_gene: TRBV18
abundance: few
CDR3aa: CASSPTGVKETQYF

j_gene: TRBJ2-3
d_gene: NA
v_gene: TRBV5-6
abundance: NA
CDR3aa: CASSLVTDTQYF

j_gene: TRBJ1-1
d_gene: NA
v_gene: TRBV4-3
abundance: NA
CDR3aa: CASSQDRTGIREAFF

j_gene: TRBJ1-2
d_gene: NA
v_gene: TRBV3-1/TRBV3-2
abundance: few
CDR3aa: CASSQREGGDGYTF